The sequence of this T cell receptor (beta chain) was determined in a study of post-analysis software for immune sequencing data. As for the study in general: There were relapsing-remitting, secondary progressive and progressive-relapsing multiple sclerosis among the disease courses included.

Each TCR beta cDNA library carried unique molecular identifiers. TCRdb redid the calling of the PCR reads with MiXCR, one entry per CDR3 protein. Among about 160,000 distinct CDR3 sequences listed, roughly 35% were seen once. Deletions cut 5 bases from V and 0 bases from J, with 13 bases between. Germline V gene sequence: CDR1 SGHTA, CDR2 FQGNSA. The CDR3 has 15 residues. This clonotype has only a few counts. Antigen unknown. Study-wide findings and caveats: When compared against controls, multiple sclerosis patients showed significantly lower normalized Chao1 diversity. When patients were compared with controls, a handful of TRBV segments were more frequent, TRBV5-6, TRBV5-1 and TRBV20-1 among them.

J is TRBJ1-2 and V is TRBV7-2, with D maybe TRBD1 (6 bases). Specimen: blood, collected after autologous hematopoietic stem cell transplantation. The sequence derives from a girl aged 10 to 17 with multiple sclerosis. The CDR3 here is CASSLIAGANYGYTF. As DNA, the CDR3 is TGTGCCAGCAGCCTCATTGCAGGGGCTAACTATGGCTACACCTTC.